This T cell receptor beta chain was sequenced for a study of blood T cell repertoires in COVID-19 (TCRdb year 2020). For the wider study: Samples covering the acute and convalescent phases of COVID-19 were provided by collaborators in the United States, Italy and Spain. The samples were drawn from the first 160 participants of the ongoing ImmuneRACE study and from 1,254 subjects provided by 6 global collaborators. Where HLA class I and class II types were available, the types were taken from metadata supplied by the sample provider, not from assay-based typing. The dataset comprised deeply sampled blood TCRbeta repertoires from subjects exposed to, actively infected with, or recovered from COVID-19. A de-identified subject ID, COVID-19 status, age in years and sex were almost always included in the sample metadata. The repertoires were released in a freely available public database intended as a resource for research on the immune response to SARS-CoV-2. The material from the prospective study consisted of cDNA or gDNA derived from T cells, B-cell-depleted T cells, or PBMCs. Summary of the overall study and its limitations: How much clinical and demographic metadata was included differed by source and by participant, and the metadata was provided uncurated.

Each collaborating institution followed its own protocols to collect whole blood in K2EDTA tubes. For TCRbeta analysis, collaborator samples were shipped as frozen whole blood, as isolated PBMCs, or as DNA extracted from either sample type. The germline V gene supplies CDR1 MGHRA and CDR2 YSYEKL. Measured from the cysteine to the phenylalanine, the CDR3 is 17 residues long. Kept here is only the CDR3 DNA, which spans 51 bases and is read in frame from base 1. Cut back by 0 bases and 0 bases, the V and J ends lie 12 bases apart. TCRbeta CDR3 regions were amplified from genomic DNA by means of the immunoSEQ Assay, a bias-controlled multiplex PCR. The study's processing was this. The number of nucleated cells in each sample was estimated from the amplification of reference gene primers within the assay. To quantify the absolute abundance of each unique TCRbeta CDR3 rearrangement, sequence reads were collapsed and filtered. For each sample, productive Simpson clonality was calculated by taking the square root of Simpson's diversity index across productive rearrangements. TCRdb stores this immuneACCESS table with in-frame sequences only. Part of the clones is absent; in the studies checked, under half of the shortfall reflects unresolved V genes, and no reason is known for the rest. The V and J calls and clone size were taken over from that table, and D and trimming were inferred from the DNA. The sample includes about 190,000 clones, with 84% observed a single time. Of the sample, roughly 5% falls within the top ten clones.

This clone was seen just once. The clone's antigen remains unknown. No base quality information exists; no much larger clone differs at one position. This TCR was sampled from a woman aged 70-85 years with active or convalescent COVID-19. This receptor chain uses TRBV4-1 and TRBJ2-1; no D gene is confidently identified. The sequenced sample consisted of peripheral blood. This receptor carries the CDR3 CASSQDTPPSSYNEQFF. The nucleotide sequence reads TGCGCCAGCAGCCAAGATACCCCACCGAGCTCCTACAATGAGCAGTTCTTC.